Here is one T cell receptor (beta chain) with its context. The sample belongs to a study of blood T cell repertoires in COVID-19. Generated by immunoSEQ multiplex PCR, the TCRdb table keeps only in-frame clones and is missing some. The sample holds a few hundred thousand clones; approximately 87% are singletons and the top ten take less than 8%. The CDR3 runs 14 residues. Germline V gene data show CDR1 as SGHAT and CDR2 as FQNNGV. V dropped 6 bases and J dropped 2; count of bases not matched to a gene: 3. Material: peripheral blood. This sequence was found in a man aged 60-69 years with acute or convalescent COVID-19. This sequence joins TRBV11-2 and TRBJ2-7; 11 positions match TRBD2. The CDR3 sequence: CASRMTSGTYEQYF. The CDR3 region has the DNA TGTGCCAGCAGAATGACTAGCGGGACCTACGAGCAGTACTTC.